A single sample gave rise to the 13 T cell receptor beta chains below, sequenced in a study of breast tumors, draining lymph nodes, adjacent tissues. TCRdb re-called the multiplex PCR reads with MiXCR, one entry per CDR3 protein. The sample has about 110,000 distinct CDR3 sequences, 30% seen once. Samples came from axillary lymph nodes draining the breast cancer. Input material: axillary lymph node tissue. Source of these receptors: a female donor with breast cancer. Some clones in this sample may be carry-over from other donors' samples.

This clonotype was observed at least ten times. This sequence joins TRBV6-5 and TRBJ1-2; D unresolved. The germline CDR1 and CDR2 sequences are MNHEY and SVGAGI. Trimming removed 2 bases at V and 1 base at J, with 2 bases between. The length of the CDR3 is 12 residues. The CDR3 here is CASSYSNYGYTF. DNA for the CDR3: TGTGCCAGCAGTTACAGTAACTATGGCTACACCTTC.

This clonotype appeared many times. CDR3 bases: TGTGCCAGCAAGTCTAGGGCTAGCGGGGGGAAAGATACGCAGTATTTT. Translating gives CASKSRASGGKDTQYF. The chain has TRBV2 and TRBJ2-3; 11 bases are shared with TRBD2. After removal of 7 bases from V and 5 bases from J, the junction contained 11 bases not matched to a gene. The V gene's germline CDR1 is SNHLY and CDR2 FYNNEI. The CDR3 has 16 amino acids.

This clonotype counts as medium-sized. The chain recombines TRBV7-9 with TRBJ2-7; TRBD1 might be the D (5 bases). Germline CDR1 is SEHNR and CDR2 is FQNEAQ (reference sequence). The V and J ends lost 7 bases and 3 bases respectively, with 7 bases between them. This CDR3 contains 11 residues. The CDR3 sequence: CASTDSYEQYF. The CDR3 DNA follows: TGTGCCAGCACTGACAGCTACGAGCAGTACTTC.

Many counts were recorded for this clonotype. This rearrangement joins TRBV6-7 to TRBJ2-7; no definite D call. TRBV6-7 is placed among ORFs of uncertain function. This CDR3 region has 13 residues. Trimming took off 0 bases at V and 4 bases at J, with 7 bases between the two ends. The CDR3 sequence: CASSYSSKYEQYF. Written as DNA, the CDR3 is TGTGCCAGCAGTTACTCGAGTAAGTACGAGCAGTACTTC.

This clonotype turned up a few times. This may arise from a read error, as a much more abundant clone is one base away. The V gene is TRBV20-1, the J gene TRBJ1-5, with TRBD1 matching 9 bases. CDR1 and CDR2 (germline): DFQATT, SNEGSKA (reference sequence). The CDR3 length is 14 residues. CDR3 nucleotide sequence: TGCAGTGCCATACAGGGGGCTAGCAATCCGCCCCAGCATTTT. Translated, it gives CSAIQGASNPPQHF.

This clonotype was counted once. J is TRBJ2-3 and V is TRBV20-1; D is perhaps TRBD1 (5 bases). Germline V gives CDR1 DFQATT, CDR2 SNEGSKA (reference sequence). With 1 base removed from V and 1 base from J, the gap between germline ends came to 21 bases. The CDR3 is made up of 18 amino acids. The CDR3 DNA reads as TGCAGTGCTAGAGTCCTATGGGATGGGGCGGACCGCACAGATACGCAGTATTTT. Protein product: CSARVLWDGADRTDTQYF.

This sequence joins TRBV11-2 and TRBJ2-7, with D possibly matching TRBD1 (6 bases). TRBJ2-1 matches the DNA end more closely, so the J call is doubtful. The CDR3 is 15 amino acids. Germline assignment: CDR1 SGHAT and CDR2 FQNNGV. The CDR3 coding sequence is TGTGCCAGCAGCTTAGGGTACGCAGGGGCCTACGAGCAGTTCTTC. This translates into CASSLGYAGAYEQFF.

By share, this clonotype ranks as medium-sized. The CDR3 protein is CSAQDYNGYTF. The CDR3 coding sequence is TGCAGCGCCCAGGACTATAATGGCTACACCTTC. This chain connects TRBV29-1 to TRBJ1-2; no reliable D call. The germline V and J ends were trimmed by 7 bases and 6 bases, with 12 bases remaining between them. CDR3 length equals 11 residues. Germline loops: CDR1 SQVTM, CDR2 ANQGSEA.

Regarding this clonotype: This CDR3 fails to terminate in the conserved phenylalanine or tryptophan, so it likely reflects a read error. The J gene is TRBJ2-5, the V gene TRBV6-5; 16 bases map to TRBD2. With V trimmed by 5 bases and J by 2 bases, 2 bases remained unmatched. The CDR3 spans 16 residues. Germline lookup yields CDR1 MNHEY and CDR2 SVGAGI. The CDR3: CASSGGLAGGQETQYY. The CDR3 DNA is TGTGCCAGCAGTGGGGGACTAGCGGGGGGGCAAGAGACCCAGTACTAC.

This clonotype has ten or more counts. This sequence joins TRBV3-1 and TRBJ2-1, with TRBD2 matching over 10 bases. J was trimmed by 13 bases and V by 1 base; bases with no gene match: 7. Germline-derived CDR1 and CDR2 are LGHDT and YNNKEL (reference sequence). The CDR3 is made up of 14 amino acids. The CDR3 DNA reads TGTGCCAGCAGCCAAGGAAGACTAGCGGGTGAACAGTTCTTC. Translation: CASSQGRLAGEQFF.

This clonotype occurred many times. In DNA form, the CDR3 reads TGCAGTGCCACCGGACAGGCCCAAAATTACAATGAGCAGTTCTTC. Its translation is CSATGQAQNYNEQFF. The gene calls are TRBV20-1 and TRBJ2-1; 7 bases are a match to TRBD1. The CDR3 extends over 15 amino acids. With 6 bases clipped from V and 4 bases from J, the junction kept 12 bases outside the gene matches. The germline V gene encodes CDR1 DFQATT and CDR2 SNEGSKA (reference sequence).

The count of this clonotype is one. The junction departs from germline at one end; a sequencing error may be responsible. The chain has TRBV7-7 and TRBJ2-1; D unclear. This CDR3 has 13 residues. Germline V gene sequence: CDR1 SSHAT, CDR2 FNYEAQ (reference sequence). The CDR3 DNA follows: TGTGCTAGCAACAGTACCCTCTACAATGAACAGTTCTTC. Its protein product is CASNSTLYNEQFF.

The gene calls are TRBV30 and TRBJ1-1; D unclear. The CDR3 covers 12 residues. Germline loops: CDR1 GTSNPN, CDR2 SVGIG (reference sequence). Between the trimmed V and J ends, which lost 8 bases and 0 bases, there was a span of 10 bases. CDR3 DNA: TGTGCCCGAAAAAGAATGAACACTGAAGCTTTCTTT. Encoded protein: CARKRMNTEAFF.